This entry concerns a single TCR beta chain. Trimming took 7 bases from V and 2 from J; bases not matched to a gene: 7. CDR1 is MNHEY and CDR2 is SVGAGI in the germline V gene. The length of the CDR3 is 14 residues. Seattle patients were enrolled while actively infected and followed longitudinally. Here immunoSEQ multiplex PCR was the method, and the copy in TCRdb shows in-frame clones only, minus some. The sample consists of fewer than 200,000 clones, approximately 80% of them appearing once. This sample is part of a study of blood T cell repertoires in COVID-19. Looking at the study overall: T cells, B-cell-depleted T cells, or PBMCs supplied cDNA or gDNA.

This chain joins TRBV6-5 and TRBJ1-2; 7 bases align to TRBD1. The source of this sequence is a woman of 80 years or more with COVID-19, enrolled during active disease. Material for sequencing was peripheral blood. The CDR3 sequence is CASNTQGGNYGYTF. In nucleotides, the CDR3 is TGTGCCAGCAACACCCAGGGGGGCAACTATGGCTACACCTTC.